This T cell receptor beta chain was documented in a study of shared clonotypes between healthy human individuals. In the study overall: CD4 naive and memory got three plates each, CD8 naive two, CD8 memory one. Study-wide results and caveats: Compared with clonotypes that all four donors shared, non-shared clonotypes had lower generation probabilities. Shared clonotypes: approximately 4.5% naive CD4, about 4% naive CD8, over 2% memory CD4, approximately 0.37% memory CD8.

A remark on this clone: Antigen: not known.

Repertoires were generated with immunoSEQ multiplex PCR, while TCRdb's copy carries only in-frame clones and drops some. The sample holds 950,000 to 1,300,000 clones, around 75% seen once. The study separated CD4+ cells into CD45RA+ naive and CD45RA-negative memory subsets. V lost 0 bases, J lost 8 bases, and 7 bases lay in between. This CDR3 region has 11 residues. Germline loops: CDR1 GTSNPN, CDR2 SVGIG (reference sequence). The sequencing input was memory CD4+ T cells sorted from blood. Stated subset: CD45RA-negative fraction. This receptor was taken from a man younger than 35 in good health. The chain combines TRBV30 with TRBJ1-2; no definite D call. CDR3 protein: CAWSVQLGYTF. DNA of the CDR3: TGTGCCTGGAGTGTACAACTAGGCTACACCTTC.